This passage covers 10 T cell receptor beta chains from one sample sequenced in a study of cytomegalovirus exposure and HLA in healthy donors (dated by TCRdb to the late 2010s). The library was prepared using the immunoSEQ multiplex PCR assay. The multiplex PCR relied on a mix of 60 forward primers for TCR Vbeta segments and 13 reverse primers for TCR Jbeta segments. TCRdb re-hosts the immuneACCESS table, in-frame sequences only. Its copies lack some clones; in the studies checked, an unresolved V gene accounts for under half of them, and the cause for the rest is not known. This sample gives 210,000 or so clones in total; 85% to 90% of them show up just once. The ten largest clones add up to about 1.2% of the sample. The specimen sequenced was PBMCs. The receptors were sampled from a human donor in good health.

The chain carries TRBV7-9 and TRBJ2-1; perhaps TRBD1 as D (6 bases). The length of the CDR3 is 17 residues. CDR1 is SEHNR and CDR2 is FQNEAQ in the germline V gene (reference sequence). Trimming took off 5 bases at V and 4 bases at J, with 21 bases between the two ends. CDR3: CASSPPGQTISYNEQFF. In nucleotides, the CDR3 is TGTGCCAGCAGCCCTCCCGGACAGACCATAAGTTACAATGAGCAGTTCTTC.

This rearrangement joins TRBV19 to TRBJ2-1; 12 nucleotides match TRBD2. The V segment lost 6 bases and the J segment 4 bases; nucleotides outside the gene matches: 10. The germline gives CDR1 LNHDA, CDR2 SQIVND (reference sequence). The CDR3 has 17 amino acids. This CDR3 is CASSGHRTSGGYNEQFF. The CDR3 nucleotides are TGTGCCAGTAGCGGACACCGTACTAGCGGGGGGTACAATGAGCAGTTCTTC.

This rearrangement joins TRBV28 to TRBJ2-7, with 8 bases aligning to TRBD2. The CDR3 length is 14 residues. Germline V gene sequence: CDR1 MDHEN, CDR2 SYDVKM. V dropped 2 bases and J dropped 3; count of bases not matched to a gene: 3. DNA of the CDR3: TGTGCCAGCAGTTTAGGACTAGCCGACTACGAGCAGTACTTC. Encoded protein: CASSLGLADYEQYF. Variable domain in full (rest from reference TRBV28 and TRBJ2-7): DVKVTQSSRYLVKRTGEKVFLECVQDMDHENMFWYRQDPGLGLRLIYFSYDVKMKEKGDIPEGYSVSREKKERFSLILESASTNQTSMYLCASSLGLADYEQYFGPGTRLTVT.

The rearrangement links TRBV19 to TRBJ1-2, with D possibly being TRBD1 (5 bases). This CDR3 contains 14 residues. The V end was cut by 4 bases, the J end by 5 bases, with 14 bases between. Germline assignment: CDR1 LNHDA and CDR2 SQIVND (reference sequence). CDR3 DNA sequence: TGTGCCAGTAGTACCGGGACGGGAGTATATGGCTACACCTTC. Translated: CASSTGTGVYGYTF.

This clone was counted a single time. The CDR3 here is CSVEGLTAQDEQYF. CDR3 in DNA: TGCAGCGTGGAGGGGTTAACCGCCCAGGACGAGCAGTACTTC. The chain uses TRBV29-1 and TRBJ2-5; D might be TRBD2 (6 bases). Judging by the DNA end, TRBJ2-7 fits better; the J call may be wrong. The V gene's germline CDR1 is SQVTM and CDR2 ANQGSEA. CDR3 length: 14 residues.

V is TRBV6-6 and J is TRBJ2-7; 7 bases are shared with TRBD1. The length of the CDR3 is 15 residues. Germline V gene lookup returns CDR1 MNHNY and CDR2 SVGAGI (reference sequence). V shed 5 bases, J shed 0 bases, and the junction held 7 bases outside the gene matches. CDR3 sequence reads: CASSISTGSSYEQYF. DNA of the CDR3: TGTGCCAGCAGTATTTCGACAGGGTCCTCCTACGAGCAGTACTTC.

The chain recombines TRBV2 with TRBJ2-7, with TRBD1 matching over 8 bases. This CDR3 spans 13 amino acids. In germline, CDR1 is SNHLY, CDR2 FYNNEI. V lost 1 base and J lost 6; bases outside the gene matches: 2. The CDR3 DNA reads TGTGCCAGCAGTGAAGAGACAGGGGCCGAGCAGTACTTC. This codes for CASSEETGAEQYF.

CDR3 amino acids: CASSMEGQLRHSSNQPQHF. CDR3 coding DNA: TGTGCCAGTAGTATGGAGGGACAGCTCCGACACTCTAGCAATCAGCCCCAGCATTTT. This rearrangement joins TRBV19 to TRBJ1-5, with 7 nucleotides matching TRBD1. Trimming took 3 bases from V and 0 from J; bases not matched to a gene: 14. This CDR3 comprises 19 residues. Germline V lookup: CDR1 LNHDA, CDR2 SQIVND (reference sequence).

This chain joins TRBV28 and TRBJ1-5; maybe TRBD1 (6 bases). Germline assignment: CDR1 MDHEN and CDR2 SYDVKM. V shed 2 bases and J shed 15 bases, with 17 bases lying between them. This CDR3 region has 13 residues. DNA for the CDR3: TGTGCCAGCAGTTTAGTTTTCCCAGGGGTAGGGCATTTT. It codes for CASSLVFPGVGHF.

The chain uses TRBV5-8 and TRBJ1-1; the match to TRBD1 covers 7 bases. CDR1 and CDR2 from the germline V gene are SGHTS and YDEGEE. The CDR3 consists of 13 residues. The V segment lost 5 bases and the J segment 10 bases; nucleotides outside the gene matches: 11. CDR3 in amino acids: CASRPTGVVGAFF. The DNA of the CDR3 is TGTGCCAGCAGGCCTACAGGGGTGGTTGGAGCTTTCTTT.